This T cell receptor (beta chain) was captured by sequencing in a study of radiation and T cells in renal cell carcinoma. Sequenced by immunoSEQ multiplex PCR; TCRdb stores in-frame clones only, minus some. The data contain 60,000 to 80,000 clones, about 80% of them seen just once; the ten biggest clones take up less than 7%. Time point here: blood 2 weeks post-SBRT. Stated treatment: 15 Gy SBRT to primary tumor, nephrectomy 4 weeks later. The tumor was a clear cell renal cell carcinoma. This clonotype was sampled from a man in his sixties with renal cell carcinoma. Sequenced material: blood, taken from a patient whose treatment included radiotherapy and nephrectomy.

CDR3 region: CASSSTRASNEQFF. As DNA, the CDR3 is TGTGCCAGCAGCTCAACACGTGCGTCTAATGAGCAGTTCTTC. This chain uses TRBV7-2 with TRBJ2-1; no reliable D call. Looked up from germline, CDR1 is SGHTA and CDR2 is FQGNSA. The CDR3 totals 14 residues. Trimming took off 4 bases at V and 7 bases at J, with 14 bases between the two ends. Full variable domain (missing parts from reference TRBV7-2 and TRBJ2-1): GAGVSQSPSNKVTEKGKDVELRCDPISGHTALYWYRQSLGQGLEFLIYFQGNSAPDKSGLPSDRFSAERTGGSVSTLTIQRTQQEDSAVYLCASSSTRASNEQFFGPGTRLTVL.